This entry lists 18 T cell receptor beta chains sequenced from one sample in a study of chemoradiotherapy in HPV16-positive cancers. Measured with immunoSEQ multiplex PCR; TCRdb has only the in-frame clones, and not every one. The sample carries around 5,300 clones, about 86% recorded once. The source was tumor tissue, collected from a patient who underwent chemoradiotherapy. All receptors come from a human donor with HPV-associated anogenital cancer.

The chain has TRBV5-1 and TRBJ2-2, with D unresolved. CDR1 is SGHRS and CDR2 is YFSETQ in the germline V gene. CDR3 length equals 14 residues. V was shortened by 0 bases and J by 0 bases, with 3 bases between the two germline ends. This CDR3 is CASSLAANTGELFF. CDR3 DNA sequence: TGCGCCAGCAGCTTGGCGGCGAACACCGGGGAGCTGTTTTTT.

The chain uses TRBV11-3 and TRBJ2-7, with D perhaps being TRBD1 or TRBD2 (5 bases each). Trimming removed 0 bases from V and 0 bases from J, with 9 bases in between. The CDR3 has 15 amino acids. Germline values: CDR1 SGHNT, CDR2 YENEEA. CDR3 in amino acids: CASSLEADTSYEQYF. CDR3 DNA: TGTGCCAGCAGCTTAGAAGCGGACACCTCCTACGAGCAGTACTTC. Using reference TRBV11-3 and TRBJ2-7 for the parts outside the CDR3, the full variable domain is EAGVVQSPRYKIIEKKQPVAFWCNPISGHNTLYWYLQNLGQGPELLIRYENEEAVDDSQLPKDRFSAERLKGVDSTLKIQPAELGDSAVYLCASSLEADTSYEQYFGPGTRLTVT.

This chain connects TRBV2 to TRBJ2-1; D may match TRBD1 or TRBD2 (6 bases each). Germline-derived CDR1 and CDR2 are SNHLY and FYNNEI. This CDR3 is 17 amino acids long. V gave up 2 bases and J gave up 5 bases, with 19 bases separating them. The chain's CDR3 is CASSESGSGQGNNEQFF. CDR3 sequence (DNA): TGTGCCAGCAGTGAATCGGGTAGCGGCCAGGGGAACAATGAGCAGTTCTTC.

V usage is TRBV28 and J usage is TRBJ2-7; TRBD1 aligns across 7 bases. The ends lost 7 bases at V and 4 bases at J; junction bases unmatched: 7. The CDR3 spans 13 residues. Germline V lookup: CDR1 MDHEN, CDR2 SYDVKM. The CDR3 DNA is TGTGCCAGCACGTCCGGGACAGAGTACGAGCAGTACTTC. It specifies CASTSGTEYEQYF.

The chain couples TRBV7-9 to TRBJ1-5, with 11 bases matching TRBD1. CDR1 is SEHNR, CDR2 FQNEAQ, per germline (reference sequence). Trimming took 5 bases from V and 7 from J; bases not matched to a gene: 4. The length of the CDR3 is 14 residues. In nucleotides, the CDR3 is TGTGCCAGCAGCACCGGGACAGGGGGACAGCCCCAGCATTTT. Encoded protein: CASSTGTGGQPQHF. Full variable domain (rest looked up from reference TRBV7-9 and TRBJ1-5): DTGVSQNPRHKITKRGQNVTFRCDPISEHNRLYWYRQTLGQGPEFLTYFQNEAQLEKSRLLSDRFSAERPKGSFSTLEIQRTEQGDSAMYLCASSTGTGGQPQHFGDGTRLSIL.

J is TRBJ2-5 and V is TRBV7-9; D assignment may be TRBD1 or TRBD2 (5 bases each). The V gene lost 1 base and the J gene lost 9 bases, with 15 bases spanning the gap. CDR1 and CDR2 (germline): SEHNR, FQNEAQ (reference sequence). This CDR3 region has 14 residues. This chain's CDR3 is CASSLEAGAVPQYF. The CDR3 region has the DNA TGTGCCAGCAGCTTAGAGGCCGGGGCGGTTCCCCAGTACTTC.

This chain's CDR3 is CASSGAYRGSTEAFF. CDR3 bases: TGTGCCAGCAGCGGGGCGTACAGGGGGTCCACTGAAGCTTTCTTT. This chain links TRBV9 with TRBJ1-1, with 8 bases that match TRBD1. V trimming: 3 bases; J trimming: 4 bases; junction bases outside the gene matches: 8. The V gene's germline CDR1 is SGDLS and CDR2 YYNGEE. This CDR3 contains 15 residues.

The chain has TRBV28 and TRBJ2-7; no definite D call. Germline V gene data show CDR1 as MDHEN and CDR2 as SYDVKM. CDR3 length: 13 amino acids. V lost 3 bases to trimming and J lost 5 bases, with 11 bases between them. The CDR3 DNA reads TGTGCCAGCAGTTTGGGTGGGGTCCACGAGCAGTACTTC. It specifies CASSLGGVHEQYF. The full variable domain, completed using reference TRBV28 and TRBJ2-7, is DVKVTQSSRYLVKRTGEKVFLECVQDMDHENMFWYRQDPGLGLRLIYFSYDVKMKEKGDIPEGYSVSREKKERFSLILESASTNQTSMYLCASSLGGVHEQYFGPGTRLTVT.

This rearrangement joins TRBV6-6 to TRBJ2-1; D is uncertain. The germline gives CDR1 MNHNY, CDR2 SVGAGI (reference sequence). This CDR3 is 13 amino acids long. V dropped 7 bases and J dropped 4 bases, with 11 bases sitting between them. The CDR3 DNA reads as TGTGCCAGCACCCAGGACGGATACAATGAGCAGTTCTTC. Translated, it gives CASTQDGYNEQFF.

The gene calls are TRBV6-5 and TRBJ2-5, with TRBD1 as a possible D gene (6 bases). CDR1 is MNHEY, CDR2 SVGAGI, per germline. The CDR3 has 16 amino acids. The V end was cut by 4 bases, the J end by 0 bases, with 15 bases between. The CDR3 here is CASSLTGTRNQETQYF. The CDR3 region has the DNA TGTGCCAGCAGTTTAACCGGGACACGAAACCAAGAGACCCAGTACTTC.

The CDR3 coding sequence is TGTGCCAGCAGACAGGGGGCCGGGGAGCTGTTTTTT. It yields the protein CASRQGAGELFF. This sequence joins TRBV28 and TRBJ2-2; 8 nucleotides align to TRBD1. V dropped 6 bases and J dropped 6; count of bases not matched to a gene: 0. The CDR3 totals 12 residues. Germline V gives CDR1 MDHEN, CDR2 SYDVKM.

V is TRBV2 and J is TRBJ2-3; 7 bases match TRBD2. There are 16 residues in the CDR3. Germline V gene lookup returns CDR1 SNHLY and CDR2 FYNNEI. The V gene end was trimmed by 3 bases and the J gene end by 2 bases; junction bases not matched to a gene: 8. The CDR3 is CASSDTGRGITDTQYF. CDR3 coding DNA: TGTGCCAGCAGTGATACGGGGCGGGGGATCACAGATACGCAGTATTTT.

CDR3 bases: TGTGCACATACAGGGACCTATAATGAAAAACTGTTTTTT. It specifies CAHTGTYNEKLFF. This chain joins TRBV30 and TRBJ1-4; TRBD1 might be the D (6 bases). CDR1 is GTSNPN, CDR2 SVGIG, per germline (reference sequence). This CDR3 has 13 amino acids.

Only a few counts were recorded for this clone. This sequence joins TRBV6-6 and TRBJ2-3; 12 bases match TRBD2. V dropped 11 bases and J dropped 2; count of bases not matched to a gene: 5. The V gene's germline CDR1 is MNHNY and CDR2 SVGAGI (reference sequence). This CDR3 region has 14 residues. CDR3 sequence reads: CASRTSGNTDTQYF. DNA of the CDR3: TGTGCCTCTCGGACTAGCGGGAACACAGATACGCAGTATTTT.

This clone has a single count. The chain employs TRBV19 and TRBJ2-3, with 7 bases identical to TRBD1. Trimming cost V 8 bases and J 7 bases; bases outside gene matches: 12. CDR1 LNHDA and CDR2 SQIVND come from the germline V gene (reference sequence). This CDR3 has 14 amino acids. CDR3 coding DNA: TGTGCCAGTGCCGGTGTAGGGGGCGAAAATACGCAGTATTTT. Translating gives CASAGVGGENTQYF. Full variable domain (remainder filled in from reference TRBV19 and TRBJ2-3): DGGITQSPKYLFRKEGQNVTLSCEQNLNHDAMYWYRQDPGQGLRLIYYSQIVNDFQKGDIAEGYSVSREKKESFPLTVTSAQKNPTAFYLCASAGVGGENTQYFGPGTRLTVL.

The rearrangement joins TRBV2 to TRBJ2-3; D remains unclear. Between the trimmed V and J ends, which lost 7 bases and 2 bases, there was a span of 10 bases. This CDR3 has 13 amino acids. Germline V gene data show CDR1 as SNHLY and CDR2 as FYNNEI. CDR3 in DNA: TGTGCCAGCACCAAACCACACACAGATACGCAGTATTTT. Translation: CASTKPHTDTQYF.

CDR3: CSVGHFETQYF. The DNA for the CDR3 is TGCAGCGTCGGACATTTCGAGACCCAGTACTTC. The gene calls are TRBV29-1 and TRBJ2-5, with a tentative D call TRBD1 (5 bases). This CDR3 has 11 amino acids. Per germline, CDR1 SQVTM and CDR2 ANQGSEA. Trimming pared 6 bases from V and 5 bases from J, leaving 10 bases between.

This clone was counted between two and nine times. The J gene is TRBJ2-1, the V gene TRBV5-5; weak D call: TRBD2 (5 bases). Between the trimmed V and J ends, which lost 3 bases and 6 bases, there was a span of 10 bases. The CDR3 totals 13 residues. CDR1 is SGHKS and CDR2 is YYEKEE in the germline V gene (reference sequence). CDR3 nucleotides: TGTGCCAGCAGCTCCGGGATCGCCAATGAGCAGTTCTTC. Translation gives CASSSGIANEQFF.